Below, 31 T cell receptor beta chains from the same sample are listed, as sequenced in a study of CD4 and CD8 cells across lung adenocarcinoma regions. TCRdb re-called the PCR reads with MiXCR, one entry per CDR3 protein. The table records roughly 8,400 distinct CDR3 sequences, around 45% of them present only once. Sequencing was done on a sample of CD8+ T cells from the center of a lung tumor. These receptors were taken from a male donor with lung adenocarcinoma. The CD4 and CD8 labels of this study may be unreliable.

This clonotype has more than one count but fewer than ten. The V and J genes are TRBV7-9 and TRBJ1-6, with D possibly TRBD1 on 5 matching bases. The germline V gene encodes CDR1 SEHNR and CDR2 FQNEAQ (reference sequence). Deletions cut 3 bases from V and 5 bases from J, with 8 bases between. The CDR3 runs to 14 residues. CDR3 sequence (DNA): TGTGCCAGCAGCTTGGGGACTAATAATTCACCCCTCCACTTT. Its protein is CASSLGTNNSPLHF.

This clonotype was seen a handful of times. The chain combines TRBV27 with TRBJ2-5; 9 nucleotides match TRBD1. The CDR3 is 15 amino acids. J gave up 2 bases and V 3 bases, and 4 bases lay outside the gene matches. CDR1 is MNHEY, CDR2 SMNVEV, per germline (reference sequence). CDR3: CASSLGQGSQETQYF. Written as DNA, the CDR3 is TGTGCCAGCAGTTTGGGACAGGGCTCACAAGAGACCCAGTACTTC.

The V gene is TRBV6-1, the J gene TRBJ2-1; D ambiguous. The J call may not be correct, given that the DNA end is closer to TRBJ2-5. Germline V gene sequence: CDR1 MNHNS, CDR2 SASEGT. The CDR3 consists of 11 residues. The CDR3 DNA is TGTGCCACCCATTTGTTGGAGACCCAGTACTTC. Its protein is CATHLLETQYF.

There are a few counts of this clonotype. DNA for the CDR3: TGTGCCAGCAGCCCCAAAATGCTAGCGGTTTACGAGCAGTACTTC. Amino acids: CASSPKMLAVYEQYF. The chain recombines TRBV11-2 with TRBJ2-7; TRBD2 matches 7 bases. The V gene end was trimmed by 5 bases and the J gene end by 4 bases; junction bases not matched to a gene: 11. The CDR3 contains 15 residues. Germline V gives CDR1 SGHAT, CDR2 FQNNGV.

This clonotype came up many times. The chain uses TRBV6-1 and TRBJ2-3; tentatively, D is TRBD2 (5 bases). The CDR3 length is 15 residues. Germline CDR1 and CDR2: MNHNS and SASEGT. The V gene lost 3 bases and the J gene lost 1 base, with 11 bases spanning the gap. CDR3 residues: CASSDPSLGTDTQYF. The CDR3, as DNA: TGTGCCAGCAGTGATCCTAGCTTAGGCACAGATACGCAGTATTTT.

The genes are TRBV6-1 and TRBJ2-3, with D uncertain. V shed 8 bases and J shed 0 bases, with 6 bases lying between them. From germline, CDR1 is MNHNS and CDR2 SASEGT. The CDR3 extends over 12 amino acids. In nucleotides, the CDR3 is TGTGCCAGCCGGAGAAGCACAGATACGCAGTATTTT. Its protein is CASRRSTDTQYF.

The chain uses TRBV6-1 and TRBJ2-5; no reliable D call. Germline CDR1 MNHNS, CDR2 SASEGT. The CDR3 loop spans 13 amino acids. The V gene lost 6 bases and the J gene lost 5 bases, with 13 bases spanning the gap. CDR3 in DNA: TGTGCCAGCAGCCGTTCGTTGGAGGAGACCCAGTACTTC. Translating gives CASSRSLEETQYF.

The genes are TRBV10-1 and TRBJ2-1, with D tentatively TRBD2 (5 bases). The germline CDR1 and CDR2 sequences are WNHNN and SYGVQD (reference sequence). The CDR3 runs 13 residues. The V end lost 6 bases, the J end lost 3 bases, and 9 bases lay between the germline ends. CDR3 sequence reads: CASSGELYNEQFF. As DNA, the CDR3 is TGCGCCAGCAGCGGGGAGCTCTACAATGAGCAGTTCTTC.

Ten or more counts support this clonotype. J is TRBJ2-5 and V is TRBV28; a weak D match, TRBD1 (5 bases). V was trimmed by 7 bases and J by 2 bases, leaving 17 bases between them. CDR1 is MDHEN and CDR2 is SYDVKM in the germline V gene. This CDR3 is 15 amino acids long. CDR3 DNA: TGTGCCAGCACTGGGGCACTCCAGGGACAAGAGACCCAGTACTTC. Translated: CASTGALQGQETQYF.

The chain links TRBV6-1 to TRBJ2-2; D may be TRBD1 (5 bases). CDR3 length: 15 amino acids. Germline V gene sequence: CDR1 MNHNS, CDR2 SASEGT. Deletions cut 5 bases from V and 0 bases from J, with 10 bases between. The CDR3 is CASSRQFANTGELFF. In DNA, the CDR3 is TGTGCCAGCAGTCGACAGTTCGCGAACACCGGGGAGCTGTTTTTT.

The chain recombines TRBV6-1 with TRBJ1-2; TRBD1 might be the D (6 bases). The V end was cut by 4 bases, the J end by 5 bases, with 17 bases between. CDR1 MNHNS and CDR2 SASEGT come from the germline V gene. CDR3 length: 15 residues. The DNA for the CDR3 is TGTGCCAGCAGTGCGGGGGGGGGGGCCTCATATGGCTACACCTTC. Amino acids: CASSAGGGASYGYTF.

Ten or more counts support this clonotype. This chain connects TRBV4-1 to TRBJ2-5; 8 nucleotides align to TRBD1. The junction had 14 bases not matched to a gene; V was cut back by 4 bases and J by 4 bases. CDR1 and CDR2 (germline): MGHRA, YSYEKL. This CDR3 region has 17 residues. The CDR3 here is CASSPRAGQGAGETQYF. The CDR3 DNA reads as TGCGCCAGCAGCCCGCGGGCAGGGCAGGGGGCTGGAGAGACCCAGTACTTC.

The genes are TRBV27 and TRBJ2-4, with D perhaps TRBD2 (5 bases). Germline V CDR1 and CDR2: MNHEY, SMNVEV (reference sequence). V lost 5 bases and J lost 5, with 16 bases in between. The length of the CDR3 is 15 residues. CDR3 protein: CASSPETLGENIQYF. The CDR3 DNA follows: TGTGCCAGCAGTCCGGAGACTCTCGGGGAAAACATTCAGTACTTC.

The V and J genes are TRBV5-1 and TRBJ2-3; 7 bases match TRBD2. The CDR3 extends over 14 amino acids. V shed 5 bases, J shed 0 bases, and the junction held 3 bases outside the gene matches. The germline CDR1 and CDR2 sequences are SGHRS and YFSETQ. The CDR3 sequence is CASRSGTSTDTQYF. For the CDR3, the DNA is TGCGCCAGCAGAAGCGGGACGAGCACAGATACGCAGTATTTT.

This clonotype was seen at least ten times. The chain joins TRBV14 to TRBJ1-2; unclear D gene. The germline gives CDR1 SGHDN, CDR2 FVKESK. The CDR3 totals 13 residues. With 1 base removed from V and 8 bases from J, the gap between germline ends came to 11 bases. CDR3 protein: CASSQGFSLGYTF. In DNA form, the CDR3 reads TGTGCCAGCAGCCAAGGGTTCAGCCTCGGCTACACCTTC.

The chain joins TRBV5-5 to TRBJ2-3; D unclear. This CDR3 is 15 amino acids long. V dropped 0 bases and J dropped 3 bases, with 11 bases sitting between them. CDR1 SGHKS and CDR2 YYEKEE come from the germline V gene (reference sequence). The CDR3 loop is CASSLGASATDTQYF. The CDR3 DNA sequence: TGTGCCAGCAGCTTGGGGGCTAGTGCTACAGATACGCAGTATTTT. Looking up the rest from reference TRBV5-5 and TRBJ2-3 gives the full variable domain: DAGVTQSPTHLIKTRGQQVTLRCSPISGHKSVSWYQQVLGQGPQFIFQYYEKEERGRGNFPDRFSARQFPNYSSELNVNALLLGDSALYLCASSLGASATDTQYFGPGTRLTVL.

The chain recombines TRBV7-8 with TRBJ2-5, with D perhaps matching TRBD2 (6 bases). Trimming cost V 0 bases and J 5 bases, with 16 bases left between them. The CDR3 extends over 16 amino acids. Germline CDR1 and CDR2: SGHVS and FQNEAQ. CDR3: CASSLAGFSGRETQYF. As DNA, the CDR3 is TGTGCCAGCAGCTTAGCGGGGTTCTCAGGGAGGGAGACCCAGTACTTC.

The table lists this clonotype with a count of one. In DNA, the CDR3 is TGTGCCATTTGGGCGCCTGGGGAGACCCAGTACTTC. It yields the protein CAIWAPGETQYF. The rearrangement joins TRBV10-3 to TRBJ2-5; D unresolved. Trimming left V 9 bases short and J 5 bases short, with 13 bases between. Germline lookup yields CDR1 ENHRY and CDR2 SYGVKD. CDR3 length equals 12 residues.

V is TRBV6-1 and J is TRBJ2-2; maybe TRBD2 (7 bases). CDR1 MNHNS and CDR2 SASEGT come from the germline V gene. This CDR3 is built from 16 residues. With 6 bases removed from V and 1 base from J, the gap between germline ends came to 15 bases. The CDR3 sequence: CASRGGGGQNTGELFF. CDR3 nucleotide sequence: TGTGCCAGCAGGGGGGGGGGGGGGCAGAACACCGGGGAGCTGTTTTTT.

The rearrangement joins TRBV5-1 to TRBJ2-3, with a tentative D call TRBD1 (5 bases). Trimming stripped 4 bases from V and 3 bases from J, with 12 bases between. There are 14 residues in the CDR3. From germline, CDR1 is SGHRS and CDR2 YFSETQ. In DNA, the CDR3 is TGCGCCAGCAGCGCTACAGGTACGACAGATACGCAGTATTTT. Translating it yields CASSATGTTDTQYF.

This clonotype came up many times. The chain couples TRBV5-4 to TRBJ2-1; D assignment may be TRBD1 or TRBD2 (6 bases each). Trimming removed 4 bases from V and 12 bases from J, with 11 bases in between. In germline, CDR1 is SGHNT, CDR2 YYREEE (reference sequence). The CDR3 covers 11 residues. The CDR3 DNA is TGTGCCAGCAGCGAGGAGGGGGTGCAGTTCTTC. Amino acid sequence: CASSEEGVQFF.

This clonotype came up a few times. The rearrangement links TRBV20-1 to TRBJ2-1; tentatively, D is TRBD2 (6 bases). CDR1 is DFQATT, CDR2 SNEGSKA, per germline (reference sequence). This CDR3 spans 14 amino acids. With 3 bases removed from V and 2 bases from J, the gap between germline ends came to 11 bases. DNA for the CDR3: TGCAGTGCTAGGCGGGGTGAAACCTACAATGAGCAGTTCTTC. Amino acid sequence: CSARRGETYNEQFF.

The chain recombines TRBV24-1 with TRBJ2-5; 8 bases line up with TRBD1. The DNA end lines up better with TRBJ2-7; the J call may be wrong. Germline loops: CDR1 KGHDR, CDR2 SFDVKD. CDR3 size: 15 residues. The CDR3 DNA is TGTGCCACCAGTGACACGGGACAGGCCAACTACGAGCAGTACTTC. Translating it yields CATSDTGQANYEQYF.

This clonotype has a count of ten or more. The chain employs TRBV10-3 and TRBJ2-3, with D perhaps being TRBD1 or TRBD2 (5 bases each). Trimming left V 5 bases short and J 0 bases short, with 9 bases between. The CDR3 is 14 residues long. From germline, CDR1 is ENHRY and CDR2 SYGVKD. The DNA of the CDR3 is TGTGCCATCAGTTGGGACGGCAGCACAGATACGCAGTATTTT. Amino acid sequence: CAISWDGSTDTQYF.

The V and J genes are TRBV27 and TRBJ2-5; TRBD2 matches 9 bases. This CDR3 is built from 15 residues. Per germline, CDR1 MNHEY and CDR2 SMNVEV (reference sequence). The V and J ends lost 7 bases and 11 bases, in that order; junction bases with no gene match: 17. The CDR3 DNA reads as TGTGCCAGCACCCCTCGGAGCGGGAGGAGCAATGAGCAGTACTTC. Its translation: CASTPRSGRSNEQYF.

This clonotype was counted a few times. J is TRBJ2-3 and V is TRBV7-2, with 7 bases aligning to TRBD2. CDR1 is SGHTA, CDR2 FQGNSA, per germline. The CDR3 has 14 residues. J gave up 5 bases and V 5 bases, and 7 bases lay outside the gene matches. The CDR3 DNA follows: TGTGCCAGCAGCCCTCGCGGGAGAGGAGATACGCAGTATTTT. The encoded protein is CASSPRGRGDTQYF.

This chain joins TRBV7-2 and TRBJ2-1; 8 nucleotides align to TRBD2. J gave up 8 bases and V 8 bases, and 17 bases lay outside the gene matches. CDR3 length: 16 residues. Germline CDR1 SGHTA, CDR2 FQGNSA. The CDR3: CASHSPKRGPVDEQFF. The CDR3 coding sequence is TGTGCCAGCCATTCTCCAAAGCGGGGGCCGGTGGATGAGCAGTTCTTC.

Ten or more counts support this clonotype. V is TRBV28 and J is TRBJ1-2, with a tentative D call TRBD1 (5 bases). The CDR3 spans 12 residues. Trimming took off 1 base at V and 7 bases at J, with 7 bases between the two ends. Germline V CDR1 and CDR2: MDHEN, SYDVKM. CDR3 nucleotides: TGTGCCAGCAGTTTATCGGGGACTGGCTACACCTTC. It specifies CASSLSGTGYTF.

This clonotype was counted ten times or more. This chain connects TRBV6-5 to TRBJ2-2, with D tentatively TRBD1 (6 bases). The CDR3 contains 16 residues. V lost 2 bases, J lost 1 base, and 11 bases lay in between. The germline V gene encodes CDR1 MNHEY and CDR2 SVGAGI. CDR3 protein: CASSYHGQLNTGELFF. The CDR3 bases are TGTGCCAGCAGTTACCACGGACAGCTGAACACCGGGGAGCTGTTTTTT.

This chain links TRBV6-5 with TRBJ1-1; D unclear. CDR1 is MNHEY, CDR2 SVGAGI, per germline. The CDR3 length is 14 residues. With 2 bases removed from V and 1 base from J, the gap between germline ends came to 8 bases. The DNA for the CDR3 is TGTGCCAGCAGTTACGGACGGTCGAACACTGAAGCTTTCTTT. This gives the protein CASSYGRSNTEAFF.

This clonotype was recorded at least ten times. The CDR3 region has the DNA TGTGCCAGCGTACGTACAGGGCTCACGAATGAGCAGTTCTTC. Translating it yields CASVRTGLTNEQFF. The V and J genes are TRBV7-2 and TRBJ2-1; tentatively, D is TRBD1 (6 bases). The CDR3 totals 14 residues. V was shortened by 8 bases and J by 7 bases, with 18 bases between the two germline ends. Germline CDR1 SGHTA, CDR2 FQGNSA.